The 2 T cell receptor beta chains in this list originate from one sample, sequenced in a study of cytomegalovirus exposure and HLA in healthy donors. A multiplex PCR was run with 60 Vbeta primers and 13 Jbeta primers. Generated by immunoSEQ multiplex PCR, the TCRdb table keeps only in-frame clones and is missing some. The sample holds about 190,000 clones, over 80% seen once. What was sequenced was PBMCs. These receptors all stem from a man aged 50 to 59 in good health and CMV-seronegative.

V is TRBV25-1 and J is TRBJ2-2; D unclear. The V end lost 6 bases, the J end lost 6 bases, and 8 bases lay between the germline ends. The CDR3 consists of 12 residues. Per germline, CDR1 MGHDK and CDR2 SYGVNS. CDR3 sequence: CASSRLSGELFF. The CDR3 DNA reads as TGTGCCAGCAGCCGCCTATCCGGGGAGCTGTTTTTT. The full variable domain, completed using reference TRBV25-1 and TRBJ2-2, is EADIYQTPRYLVIGTGKKITLECSQTMGHDKMYWYQQDPGMELHLIHYSYGVNSTEKGDLSSESTVSRIRTEHFPLTLESARPSHTSQYLCASSRLSGELFFGEGSRLTVL.

This chain joins TRBV27 and TRBJ2-3; 7 bases are a match to TRBD1. Germline CDR1 and CDR2: MNHEY and SMNVEV (reference sequence). With 11 bases clipped from V and 6 bases from J, the junction kept 23 bases outside the gene matches. The CDR3 has 17 residues. The CDR3 loop reads CAGQPGGERGIFDTQYF. The CDR3 nucleotides read TGTGCCGGCCAACCAGGGGGAGAGCGTGGTATATTCGATACGCAGTATTTT.